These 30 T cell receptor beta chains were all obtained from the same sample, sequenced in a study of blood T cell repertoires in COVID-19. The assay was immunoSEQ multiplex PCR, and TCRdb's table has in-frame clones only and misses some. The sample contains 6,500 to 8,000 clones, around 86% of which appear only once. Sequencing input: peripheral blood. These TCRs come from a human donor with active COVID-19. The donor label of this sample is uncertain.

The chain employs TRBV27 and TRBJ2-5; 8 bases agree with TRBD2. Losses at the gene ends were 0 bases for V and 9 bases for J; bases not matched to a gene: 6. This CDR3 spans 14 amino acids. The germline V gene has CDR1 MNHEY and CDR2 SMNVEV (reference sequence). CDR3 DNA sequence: TGTGCCAGCAGTTTATCTCGGGGGGGAGGGGCCCAGTACTTC. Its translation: CASSLSRGGGAQYF.

In nucleotides, the CDR3 is TGCGCCAGCAGCTTGGCCCTAGCGGGGGGGGCTAGCACAGATACGCAGTATTTT. It translates to CASSLALAGGASTDTQYF. This chain connects TRBV5-1 to TRBJ2-3; 12 positions match TRBD2. The germline V gene encodes CDR1 SGHRS and CDR2 YFSETQ. V lost 0 bases to trimming and J lost 0 bases; unmatched junction nucleotides: 5. This CDR3 is built from 18 residues.

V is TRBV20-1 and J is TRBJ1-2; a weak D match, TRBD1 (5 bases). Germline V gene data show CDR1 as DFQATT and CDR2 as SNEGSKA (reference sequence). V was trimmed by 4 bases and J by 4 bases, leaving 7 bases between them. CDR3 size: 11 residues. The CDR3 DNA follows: TGCAGTGCTACGGGGGGCTATGGCTACACCTTC. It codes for CSATGGYGYTF.

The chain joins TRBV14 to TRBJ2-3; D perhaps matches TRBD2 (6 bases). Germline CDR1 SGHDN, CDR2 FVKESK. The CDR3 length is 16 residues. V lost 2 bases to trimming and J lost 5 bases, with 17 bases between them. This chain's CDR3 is CASSQIVTLARDTQYF. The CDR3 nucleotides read TGTGCCAGCAGCCAAATCGTCACCCTAGCGAGAGATACGCAGTATTTT.

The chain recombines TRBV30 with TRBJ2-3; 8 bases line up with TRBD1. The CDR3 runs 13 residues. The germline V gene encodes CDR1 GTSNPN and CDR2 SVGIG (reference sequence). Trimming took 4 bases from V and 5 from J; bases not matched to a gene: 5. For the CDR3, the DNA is TGTGCCTGGACGACAGGGGCCATAGATACGCAGTATTTT. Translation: CAWTTGAIDTQYF.

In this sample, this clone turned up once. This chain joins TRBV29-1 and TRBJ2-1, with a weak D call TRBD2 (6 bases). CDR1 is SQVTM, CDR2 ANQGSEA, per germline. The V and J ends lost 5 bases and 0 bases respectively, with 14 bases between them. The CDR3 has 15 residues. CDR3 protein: CSVRQRVLSYNEQFF. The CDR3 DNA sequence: TGCAGCGTTCGGCAGCGGGTGCTCTCCTACAATGAGCAGTTCTTC.

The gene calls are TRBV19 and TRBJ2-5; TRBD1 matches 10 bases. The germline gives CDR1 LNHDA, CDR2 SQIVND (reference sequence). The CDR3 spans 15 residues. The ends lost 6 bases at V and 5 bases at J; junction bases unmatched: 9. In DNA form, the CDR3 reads TGTGCCAGTAGACCGGGACAGGGGATCCGGGAGACCCAGTACTTC. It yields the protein CASRPGQGIRETQYF.

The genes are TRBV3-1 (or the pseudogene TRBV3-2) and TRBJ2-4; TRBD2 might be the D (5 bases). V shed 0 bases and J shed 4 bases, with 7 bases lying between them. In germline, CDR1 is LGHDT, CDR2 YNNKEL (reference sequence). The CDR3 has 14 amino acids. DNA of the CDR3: TGTGCCAGCAGCCAAGAAGACTATAAAAACATTCAGTACTTC. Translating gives CASSQEDYKNIQYF.

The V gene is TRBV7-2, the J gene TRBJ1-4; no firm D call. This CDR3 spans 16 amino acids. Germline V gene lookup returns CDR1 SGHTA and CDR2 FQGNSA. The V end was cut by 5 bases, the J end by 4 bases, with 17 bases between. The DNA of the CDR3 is TGTGCCAGCAGCCCGCGAGGGTGGTCTCTTAATGAAAAACTGTTTTTT. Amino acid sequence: CASSPRGWSLNEKLFF.

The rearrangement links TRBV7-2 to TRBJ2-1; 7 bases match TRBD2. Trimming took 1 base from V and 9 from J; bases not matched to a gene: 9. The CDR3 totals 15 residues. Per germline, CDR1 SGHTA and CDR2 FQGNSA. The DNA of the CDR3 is TGTGCCAGCAGCTTAGTGAGGAGCGGGGCTGGTGAGCAGTTCTTC. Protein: CASSLVRSGAGEQFF.

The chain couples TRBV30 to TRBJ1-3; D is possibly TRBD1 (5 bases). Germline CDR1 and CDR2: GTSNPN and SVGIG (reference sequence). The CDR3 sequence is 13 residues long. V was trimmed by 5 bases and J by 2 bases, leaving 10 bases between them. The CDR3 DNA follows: TGTGCCTGGGTCGGGGGGACTGGAAACACCATATATTTT. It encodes CAWVGGTGNTIYF.

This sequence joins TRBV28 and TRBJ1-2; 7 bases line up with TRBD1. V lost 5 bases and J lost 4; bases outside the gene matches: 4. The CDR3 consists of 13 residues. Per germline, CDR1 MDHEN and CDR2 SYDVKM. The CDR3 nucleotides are TGTGCCAGCAGTCAGACAGGGTCCTATGGCTACACCTTC. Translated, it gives CASSQTGSYGYTF.

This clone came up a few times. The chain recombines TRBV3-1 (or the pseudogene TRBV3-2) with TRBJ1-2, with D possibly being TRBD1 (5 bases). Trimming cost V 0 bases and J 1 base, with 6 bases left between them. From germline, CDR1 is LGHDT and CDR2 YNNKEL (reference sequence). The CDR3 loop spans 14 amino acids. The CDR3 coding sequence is TGTGCCAGCAGCCAAGAGCAGGGTAACTATGGCTACACCTTC. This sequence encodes CASSQEQGNYGYTF.

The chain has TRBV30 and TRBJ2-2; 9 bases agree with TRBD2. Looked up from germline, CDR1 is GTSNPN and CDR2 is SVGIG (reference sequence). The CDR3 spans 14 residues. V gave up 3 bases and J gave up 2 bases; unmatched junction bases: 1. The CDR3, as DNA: TGTGCCTGGAGGACTAGCGGAAACACCGGGGAGCTGTTTTTT. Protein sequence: CAWRTSGNTGELFF.

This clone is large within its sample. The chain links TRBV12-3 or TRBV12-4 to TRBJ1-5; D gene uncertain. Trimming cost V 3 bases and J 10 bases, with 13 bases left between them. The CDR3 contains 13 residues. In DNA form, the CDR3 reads TGTGCCAGCAGTTTGGGAGGAGGGAAACCCCAGCATTTT. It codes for CASSLGGGKPQHF.

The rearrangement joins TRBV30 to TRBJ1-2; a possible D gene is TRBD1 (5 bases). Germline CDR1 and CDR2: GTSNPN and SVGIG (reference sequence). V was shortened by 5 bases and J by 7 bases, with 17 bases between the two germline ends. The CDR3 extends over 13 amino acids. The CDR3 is CAWGRDRPFGYTF. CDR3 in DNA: TGTGCCTGGGGACGCGACAGACCGTTTGGCTACACCTTC.

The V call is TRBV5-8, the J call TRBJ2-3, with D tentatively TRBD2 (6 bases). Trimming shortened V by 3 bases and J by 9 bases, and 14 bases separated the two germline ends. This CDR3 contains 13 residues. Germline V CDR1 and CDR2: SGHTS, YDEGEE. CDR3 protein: CASSYIGAGTQYF. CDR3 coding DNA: TGTGCCAGCAGCTATATAGGCGCGGGAACGCAGTATTTT.

The CDR3 loop is CASSLDKTGFDEQYF. The CDR3 DNA sequence: TGTGCCAGCAGCTTGGACAAGACAGGATTCGACGAGCAGTACTTC. V gene TRBV5-4 combines with J gene TRBJ2-7; TRBD1 is a possible D gene (6 bases). V was cut by 0 bases and J by 5 bases, with 15 bases left in between. The CDR3 contains 15 residues. The V gene's germline CDR1 is SGHNT and CDR2 YYREEE (reference sequence). Using reference TRBV5-4 and TRBJ2-7 for the parts outside the CDR3, the full variable domain is ETGVTQSPTHLIKTRGQQVTLRCSSQSGHNTVSWYQQALGQGPQFIFQYYREEENGRGNFPPRFSGLQFPNYSSELNVNALELDDSALYLCASSLDKTGFDEQYFGPGTRLTVT.

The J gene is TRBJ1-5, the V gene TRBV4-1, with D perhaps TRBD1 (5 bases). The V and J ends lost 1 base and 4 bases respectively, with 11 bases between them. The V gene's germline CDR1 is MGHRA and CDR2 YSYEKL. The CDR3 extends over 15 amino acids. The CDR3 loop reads CASSQVGAGNQPQHF. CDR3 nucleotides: TGCGCCAGCAGCCAAGTTGGGGCAGGGAATCAGCCCCAGCATTTT.

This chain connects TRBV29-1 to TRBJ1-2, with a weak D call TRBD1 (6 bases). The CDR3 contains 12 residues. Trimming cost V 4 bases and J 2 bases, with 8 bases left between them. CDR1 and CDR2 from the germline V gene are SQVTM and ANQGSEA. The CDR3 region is CSVGGQNYGYTF. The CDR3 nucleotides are TGCAGCGTTGGCGGACAGAACTATGGCTACACCTTC.

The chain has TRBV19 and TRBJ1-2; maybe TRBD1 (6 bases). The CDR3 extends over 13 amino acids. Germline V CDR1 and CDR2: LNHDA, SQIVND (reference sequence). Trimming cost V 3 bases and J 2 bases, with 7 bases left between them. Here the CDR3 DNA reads TGTGCCAGTAGTATCGACAGGAACTATGGCTACACCTTC. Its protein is CASSIDRNYGYTF. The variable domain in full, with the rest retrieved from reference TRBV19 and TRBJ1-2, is DGGITQSPKYLFRKEGQNVTLSCEQNLNHDAMYWYRQDPGQGLRLIYYSQIVNDFQKGDIAEGYSVSREKKESFPLTVTSAQKNPTAFYLCASSIDRNYGYTFGSGTRLTVV.

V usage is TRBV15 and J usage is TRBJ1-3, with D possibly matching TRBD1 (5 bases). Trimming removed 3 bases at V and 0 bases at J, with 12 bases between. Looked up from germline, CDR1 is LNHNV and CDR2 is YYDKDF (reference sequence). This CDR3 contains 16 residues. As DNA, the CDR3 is TGTGCCACCAGCAGTCCAGACAGACGCTCTGGAAACACCATATATTTT. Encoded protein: CATSSPDRRSGNTIYF.

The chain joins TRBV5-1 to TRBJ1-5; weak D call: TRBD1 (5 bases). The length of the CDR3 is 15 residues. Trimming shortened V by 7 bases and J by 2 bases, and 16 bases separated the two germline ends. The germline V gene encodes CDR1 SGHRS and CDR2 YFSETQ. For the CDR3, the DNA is TGCGCCAGCCGATTTACAGGCGAGGGCAATCAGCCCCAGCATTTT. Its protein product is CASRFTGEGNQPQHF.

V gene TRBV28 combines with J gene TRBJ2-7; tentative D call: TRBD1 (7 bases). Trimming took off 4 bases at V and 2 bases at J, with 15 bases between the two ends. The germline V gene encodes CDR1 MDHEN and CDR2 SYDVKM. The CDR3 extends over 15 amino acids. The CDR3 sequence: CASSSGDSSTYEQYF. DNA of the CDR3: TGTGCCAGCAGTTCGGGGGACAGTAGTACCTACGAGCAGTACTTC. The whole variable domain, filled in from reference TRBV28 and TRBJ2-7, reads DVKVTQSSRYLVKRTGEKVFLECVQDMDHENMFWYRQDPGLGLRLIYFSYDVKMKEKGDIPEGYSVSREKKERFSLILESASTNQTSMYLCASSSGDSSTYEQYFGPGTRLTVT.

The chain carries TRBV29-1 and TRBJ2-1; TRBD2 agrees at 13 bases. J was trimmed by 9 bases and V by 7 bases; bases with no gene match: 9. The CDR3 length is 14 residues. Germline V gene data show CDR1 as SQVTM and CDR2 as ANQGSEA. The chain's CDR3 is CSARTSGSLGEQFF. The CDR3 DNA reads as TGCAGCGCCCGGACTAGCGGGAGTTTAGGTGAGCAGTTCTTC.

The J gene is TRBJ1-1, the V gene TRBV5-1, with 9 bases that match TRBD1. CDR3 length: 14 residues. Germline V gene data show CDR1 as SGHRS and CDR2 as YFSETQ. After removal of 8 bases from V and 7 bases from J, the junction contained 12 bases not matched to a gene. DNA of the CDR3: TGCGCCAGTGGAAACAGGGGGCGCGGCTTTGAAGCTTTCTTT. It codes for CASGNRGRGFEAFF. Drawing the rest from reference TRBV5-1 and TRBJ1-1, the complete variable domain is KAGVTQTPRYLIKTRGQQVTLSCSPISGHRSVSWYQQTPGQGLQFLFEYFSETQRNKGNFPGRFSGRQFSNSRSEMNVSTLELGDSALYLCASGNRGRGFEAFFGQGTRLTVV.

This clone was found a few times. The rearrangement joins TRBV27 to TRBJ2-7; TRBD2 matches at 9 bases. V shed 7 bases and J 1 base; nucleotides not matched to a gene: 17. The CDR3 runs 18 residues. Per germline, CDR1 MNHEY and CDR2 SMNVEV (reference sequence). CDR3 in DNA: TGTGCCAGCAAGGGCCGCGGGACTAGCTACGGGAGATCCTACGAGCAGTACTTC. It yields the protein CASKGRGTSYGRSYEQYF.

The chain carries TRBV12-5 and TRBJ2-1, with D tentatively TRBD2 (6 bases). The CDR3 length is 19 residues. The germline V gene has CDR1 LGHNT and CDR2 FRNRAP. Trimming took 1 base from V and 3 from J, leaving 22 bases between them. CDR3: CASGLDDLRTGGNYNEQFF. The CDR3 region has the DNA TGTGCTAGTGGTTTGGATGATTTACGGACTGGCGGGAACTACAATGAGCAGTTCTTC.

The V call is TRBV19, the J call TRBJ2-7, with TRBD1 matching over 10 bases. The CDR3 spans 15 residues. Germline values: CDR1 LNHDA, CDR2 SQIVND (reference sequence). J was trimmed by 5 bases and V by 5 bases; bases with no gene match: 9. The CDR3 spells CASSATGQGRNEQYF. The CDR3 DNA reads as TGTGCCAGTAGTGCTACGGGACAGGGGCGCAACGAGCAGTACTTC.

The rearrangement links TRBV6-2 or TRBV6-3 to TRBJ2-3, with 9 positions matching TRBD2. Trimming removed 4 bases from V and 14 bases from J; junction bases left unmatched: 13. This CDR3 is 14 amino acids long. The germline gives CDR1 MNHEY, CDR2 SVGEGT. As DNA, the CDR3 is TGTGCCAGCAGTTCAACAGAGTCTAGCGGGACAATGTATTTT. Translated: CASSSTESSGTMYF.